Sequencing of this TCR beta chain was carried out in a study of blood T cell repertoires in COVID-19. On the study more broadly: COVID-19 samples from acute and convalescent phases originated in the United States, Italy and Spain. The analysed material was cDNA or gDNA that came from T cells, B-cell-depleted T cells, or PBMCs.

The germline V gene encodes CDR1 SGDLS and CDR2 YYNGEE. V was cut by 0 bases and J by 5 bases, with 5 bases left in between. The length of the CDR3 is 12 residues. In the authors' methods: Researchers report that nucleated cell counts were estimated from reference gene primer amplification. Libraries were prepared by immunoSEQ multiplex PCR; TCRdb keeps only in-frame clonotypes and omits some of them. For V, J and clone size, that table is used; D and trimming come from the DNA. The table includes under 45,000 clones, 75% to 85% detected once. This clone was seen a handful of times. The sample comprised peripheral blood. The chain is built from TRBV9 and TRBJ1-2, with D uncertain. This clonotype originated in an older man with acute or convalescent COVID-19. CDR3 protein: CASSVAGYGYTF. Here the CDR3 DNA reads TGTGCCAGCAGCGTAGCGGGGTATGGCTACACCTTC. The complete variable domain, with remaining parts taken from reference TRBV9 and TRBJ1-2, reads DSGVTQTPKHLITATGQRVTLRCSPRSGDLSVYWYQQSLDQGLQFLIQYYNGEERAKGNILERFSAQQFPDLHSELNLSSLELGDSALYFCASSVAGYGYTFGSGTRLTVV.